This T cell receptor (delta chain) was documented in a study of Vδ1+ human thymocytes. Findings and caveats of the study: Thymic TRG and TRD repertoires appeared highly polyclonal, with Gaussian CDR3 length distributions.

The CDR3 covers 24 residues. Germline lookup yields CDR1 TSWWSYY and CDR2 QGS. The ends lost 2 bases at V and 8 bases at J; junction bases unmatched: 32. RNA was extracted from the cells and then reverse transcribed. CDR3 amplicons came from multiplex PCR with pooled V-gene forward and constant-region reverse primers. TCRdb ran CATT on the multiplex PCR reads. In the table there are 45,000 to 60,000 delta-chain clones, about 15% of which are singletons. About this clone: The antigen is undetermined.

The sequence was collected from a girl under three years old who had congenital heart surgery. Material: Vdelta1+ gamma-delta thymocytes from the thymus. Described subset: FACS-sorted CD3+ TCRalphabeta- TCRVdelta1+ TCRVdelta2- thymocytes. V is TRDV1 and J is TRDJ1; 13 nucleotides line up with TRDD3. The CDR3 DNA reads as TGTGCTCTTGGGGAATCCCCCCCCTACTCCCGATCTACTGGGGGATACGCGTGGCCAGCGAAACTCATCTTT. It codes for CALGESPPYSRSTGGYAWPAKLIF.